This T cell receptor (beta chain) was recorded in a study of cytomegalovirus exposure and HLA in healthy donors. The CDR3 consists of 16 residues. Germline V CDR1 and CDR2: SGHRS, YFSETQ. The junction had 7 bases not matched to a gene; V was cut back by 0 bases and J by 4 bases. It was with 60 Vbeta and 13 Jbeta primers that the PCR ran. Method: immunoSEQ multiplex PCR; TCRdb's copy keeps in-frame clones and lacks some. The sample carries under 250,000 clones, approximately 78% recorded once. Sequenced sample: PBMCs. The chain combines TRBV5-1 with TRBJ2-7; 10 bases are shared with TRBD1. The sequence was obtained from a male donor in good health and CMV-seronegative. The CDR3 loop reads CASSLVGQGDFYEQYF. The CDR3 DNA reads TGCGCCAGCAGCTTGGTAGGACAGGGGGATTTTTACGAGCAGTACTTC.